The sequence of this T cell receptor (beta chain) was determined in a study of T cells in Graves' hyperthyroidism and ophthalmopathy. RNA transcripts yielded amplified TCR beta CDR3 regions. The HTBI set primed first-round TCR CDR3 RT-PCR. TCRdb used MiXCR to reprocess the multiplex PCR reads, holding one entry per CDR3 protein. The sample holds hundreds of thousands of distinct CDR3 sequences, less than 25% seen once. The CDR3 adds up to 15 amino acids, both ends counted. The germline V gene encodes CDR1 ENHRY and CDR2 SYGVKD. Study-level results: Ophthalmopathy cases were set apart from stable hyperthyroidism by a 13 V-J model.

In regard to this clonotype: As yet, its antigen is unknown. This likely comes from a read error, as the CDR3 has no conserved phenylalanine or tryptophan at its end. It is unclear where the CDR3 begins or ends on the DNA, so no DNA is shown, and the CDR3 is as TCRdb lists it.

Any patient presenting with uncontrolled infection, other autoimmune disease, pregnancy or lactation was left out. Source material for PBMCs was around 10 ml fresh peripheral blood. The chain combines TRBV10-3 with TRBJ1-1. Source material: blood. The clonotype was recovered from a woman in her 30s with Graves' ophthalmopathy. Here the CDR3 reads CAISESGGGDTEACL.